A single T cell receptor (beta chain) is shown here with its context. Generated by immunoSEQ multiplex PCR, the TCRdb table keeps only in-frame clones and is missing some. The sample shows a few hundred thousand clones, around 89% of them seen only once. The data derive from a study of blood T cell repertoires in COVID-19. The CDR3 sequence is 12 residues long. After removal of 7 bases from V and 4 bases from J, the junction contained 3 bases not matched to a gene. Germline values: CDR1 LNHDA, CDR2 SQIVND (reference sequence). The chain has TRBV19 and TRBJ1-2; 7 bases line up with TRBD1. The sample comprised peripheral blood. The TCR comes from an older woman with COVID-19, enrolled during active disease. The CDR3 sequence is CASIGDSYGYTF. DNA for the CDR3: TGTGCCAGTATAGGGGACAGCTATGGCTACACCTTC.